This paragraph reports one T cell receptor (beta chain). An end of the junction does not agree with germline; a read error may underlie this. This record comes from a study of tumor and adjacent non-tumor tissue in lung cancer. This sample's RNA came from whole unsorted tissue. The CDR3 contains 14 residues. The germline CDR1 and CDR2 sequences are MNHEY and SVGAGI. TCRbeta libraries were built with three rounds of nested PCR, modified from ARM-PCR. TCRdb re-derived calls from the multiplex PCR reads in MiXCR, one entry per CDR3 protein. Here the sample spans 200,000 to 250,000 distinct CDR3 sequences, 71% being singletons.

The sequence was obtained from a man aged 60 to 69 with non-small cell lung cancer. The chain employs TRBV6-5 and TRBJ2-3; TRBD2 matches at 9 bases. Sequences were obtained from lung tumor tissue. The CDR3 DNA is TGTGCCAGCAGGCTAGCGGGACCCACAGATATGCAGTATTTT. Encoded protein: CASRLAGPTDMQYF.